This T cell receptor (beta chain) was found in a study of T cells in Graves' hyperthyroidism and ophthalmopathy (dated 2019 in TCRdb). About the full investigation: Peripheral blood was sampled at the time of initial diagnosis, prior to any treatment. TCR V-J signatures able to tell the groups apart were searched for in a discovery cohort of around 95 patients, of whom 43 had Graves' ophthalmopathy and roughly 57 had stable Graves' hyperthyroidism. For training and testing, the 80 to 100 patients in the discovery cohort were randomly divided in a 7:3 ratio. According to the paper, TCR Vbeta CDR3 sequencing was carried out on 135 peripheral blood samples, which came from about 45 ophthalmopathy, approximately 72 hyperthyroidism and around 17 progressor patients. The study also compared thyroid tissue and blood T-cell repertoires from more than five Graves' hyperthyroidism patients. An independent validation cohort of about 19 hyperthyroidism patients and some 15 patients who later progressed to ophthalmopathy tested prospective prediction of ophthalmopathy. After blood sampling, hyperthyroidism patients were treated with methimazole at a starting dose of 30 mg daily, and ophthalmopathy patients were treated with high-dose intravenous methylprednisolone.

The full study reports these points: Sample size was not statistically predetermined, and blinding of investigators to group allocation was not performed. Ophthalmopathy was separated from stable hyperthyroidism by a 13 V-J signature model, with approximately 85% sensitivity and around 81% specificity obtained in cross-validation and 80%/75% obtained in testing. Most expanded thyroid clonotypes (frequency above 0.001) were also found in blood, which suggests that blood repertoires may mirror thyroid immune responses. In validation, the model predicted progression to ophthalmopathy with approximately 69% sensitivity and over 72% specificity, a median of 6.5 months before onset.

TCR beta CDR3 regions were amplified from RNA transcripts. The TCR CDR3 was subjected to a first round of RT-PCR using the HTBI primer set and the Qiagen OneStep RT-PCR kit. Libraries were constructed in a second round of multiplex PCR, after which size selection and purification were performed. The libraries were sequenced on an Illumina HiSeq2000 using paired-end 100 bp reads. As for how the authors treated the data: Raw data were processed with SOAPnuke, discarding reads with adapters, uncalled bases, mean Phred below 15, or no exact constant-primer or identifier match. COPE v1.2.5 was used to merge high-quality paired reads, and clonotypes were defined as unique nucleotide sequences. MiTCR v1.1 was used to align clonotypes to the IMGT TRBV, TRBD and TRBJ reference segments. The analysis was restricted to V-J combinations with a frequency above 0.0001, which together covered about 99% of the repertoires. The TCS score was defined as F50 (clonal expansion) divided by E x V (chaos), with BLOSUM62-based TCRdist calculated between CDR3 peptides within each V-J. Welch's t-statistics and random forest reduced 514 V-J features to about 12, which were used in a naive Bayes classifier (R e1071). The similarity between thyroid and blood repertoires was quantified using the Morisita-Horn index. Clones were called with MiXCR by TCRdb after fastp trimmed the public reads at Q25, and only in-frame beta chains were retained. Rows are combined by CDR3 protein, so each entry shows the most common genes and DNA. For this entry, the V and J calls and clone size follow TCRdb and not the study's own pipeline. For this sample the table gives around 720,000 distinct CDR3 sequences, of which about a third were detected only once. The ten largest account for approximately 31% of the sample.

Reading from cysteine to phenylalanine, the CDR3 counts 13 amino acids. Here the CDR3 DNA is all that survives: 39 bases in frame from base 1. For this chain, trimming is 8 bases at the V end and 7 bases at the J end, and the number of junction bases without a gene match is 8. Via the germline V gene, CDR1 is SQVTM and CDR2 ANQGSEA. In the case of this clonotype: There is no known antigen for this receptor. No much larger clone exists at a distance of one base, and base qualities are not known.

A patient counted as having stable Graves' hyperthyroidism if no progression to ophthalmopathy occurred over 18 months of follow-up. The hyperthyroidism patients were between 18 and 65 years old and newly diagnosed, with a disease duration of less than 2 months. The study excluded patients with uncontrolled infections, other autoimmune diseases, pregnancy or lactation. Clinical symptoms, serum thyroxine and TRAb, thyroid ultrasound, and orbital computed tomography formed the basis for the diagnoses. PBMCs were isolated from roughly 10 ml of fresh peripheral blood by Ficoll-Paque density gradient centrifugation. Total RNA was extracted with Trizol reagent, and quality was checked on an Agilent 2100 Bioanalyzer.

Recombination connected TRBV29-1 to TRBJ2-3; 11 central bases correspond to TRBD2. Sequencing was done on a sample of blood. The receptor comes from a woman aged 40 to 50 with Graves' hyperthyroidism. The nucleotides are TGCAGCATAGAGACTAGCGGGGCAAATACGCAGTATTTT. It codes for CSIETSGANTQYF.